This T cell receptor beta chain was documented in a study of metastatic and nonmetastatic thyroid tumors. Every patient underwent thyroid surgery untreated. TCRdb re-processed the PCR reads through MiXCR. The sample includes tens of thousands of clones, about an eighth of them seen just once. With 1 base clipped from V and 0 bases from J, the junction kept 2 bases outside the gene matches. CDR1 is DFQATT and CDR2 is SNEGSKA in the germline V gene (reference sequence). This CDR3 is 14 amino acids long. This clone was seen ten or more times. Other DNA sequences in this sample translate to the same CDR3. The sequencing input was blood. The receptor was derived from a female donor with papillary thyroid cancer or a benign thyroid nodule (not recorded which). Some clones in this sample may be carry-over from other donors' samples. The V and J genes are TRBV20-1 and TRBJ1-1, with TRBD1 identical over 7 bases. The CDR3 region is CSARGGTVNTEAFF. The CDR3 nucleotides are TGCAGTGCTAGAGGGGGGACAGTGAACACTGAAGCTTTCTTT.